A selection of T cell receptor beta chains follows, all from one sample in a study of shared clonotypes between healthy human individuals. The table came from immunoSEQ multiplex PCR; TCRdb's copy has only in-frame clones and leaves some out. This table holds nearly 2 million clones, less than 95% found once. The sample comprised naive CD8+ T cells sorted from blood. These receptors were taken from a man aged 18 to 29 in good health. The CDR3 runs from the conserved cysteine through the conserved F or W. A D gene is named only where the DNA matches it firmly. Expanded clones get a size class; other rows say once, few or many, or leave the size out.

d_call,j_call,v_call,clone_size,cdr3_aa,cdr3_nt
TRBD1,TRBJ2-5,TRBV14,once,CASRPTGGAEETQYF,TGTGCCAGCAGACCGACAGGGGGGGCCGAAGAGACCCAGTACTTC
TRBD2,TRBJ2-3,TRBV9,NA,CASSVIAREGDTQYF,TGTGCCAGCAGCGTTATAGCGCGGGAGGGAGATACGCAGTATTTT
NA,TRBJ1-5,TRBV7-8,NA,CASSANRENQPQHF,TGTGCCAGCAGCGCTAACAGGGAGAATCAGCCCCAGCATTTT
NA,TRBJ2-7,TRBV7-9,NA,CASSLVRDEQYF,TGTGCCAGCAGCTTAGTTCGGGACGAGCAGTACTTC
NA,TRBJ1-2,TRBV14,NA,CASSPTSNYGYTF,TGTGCCAGCAGCCCTACATCTAACTATGGCTACACCTTC
TRBD2,TRBJ2-7,TRBV29-1,NA,CSVRGGTAGLYEQYF,TGCAGCGTGAGGGGCGGGACGGCGGGACTATACGAGCAGTACTTC
TRBD2,TRBJ2-7,TRBV7-9,NA,CASSTPTSGLSYEQYF,TGTGCCAGCAGCACCCCGACTAGCGGGCTTTCCTACGAGCAGTACTTC
NA,TRBJ1-1,TRBV7-9,NA,CASSLPRGSEGGTEAFF,TGTGCCAGCAGCTTACCTCGTGGAAGCGAGGGAGGAACTGAAGCTTTCTTT
TRBD1,TRBJ1-6,TRBV27,NA,CASSLSGGSYSPLHF,TGTGCCAGCAGTTTATCAGGGGGCTCTTACTCACCCCTCCACTTT
TRBD2,TRBJ2-7,TRBV6-4,NA,CASSDSILAGAYEQYF,TGTGCCAGCAGTGACTCGATACTAGCGGGAGCCTACGAGCAGTACTTC
NA,TRBJ1-4,TRBV4-1,NA,CASSQSLGRTNEKLFF,TGCGCCAGCAGCCAGTCTCTGGGCCGAACTAATGAAAAACTGTTTTTT
TRBD2,TRBJ2-7,TRBV27,NA,CASSFSAGSSYEQYF,TGTGCCAGCAGTTTCTCAGCGGGGAGCTCCTACGAGCAGTACTTC
NA,TRBJ2-7,TRBV2,NA,CASSEPIKGVGGRYEQYF,TGTGCCAGCAGTGAACCTATTAAGGGGGTTGGGGGAAGATACGAGCAGTACTTC
NA,TRBJ2-7,TRBV7-9,once,CASSPASYEQYF,TGTGCCAGCAGCCCCGCCAGCTACGAGCAGTACTTC
NA,TRBJ1-4,TRBV5-4,NA,CASSSGEKLFF,TGTGCCAGCAGCTCAGGGGAAAAACTGTTTTTT
NA,TRBJ2-5,TRBV5-4,NA,CASSPDWETQYF,TGTGCCAGCAGCCCCGACTGGGAGACCCAGTACTTC
NA,TRBJ1-2,TRBV19,few,CASSITTGYGYTF,TGTGCCAGTAGTATAACTACAGGCTATGGCTACACCTTC
NA,TRBJ2-7,TRBV5-5,NA,CASSLEDGYEQYF,TGTGCCAGCAGCTTAGAAGACGGTTACGAGCAGTACTTC
TRBD1,TRBJ1-2,TRBV19,NA,CASNTNFGQGDGYTF,TGTGCCAGTAATACGAATTTCGGGCAGGGGGATGGCTACACCTTC
TRBD2,TRBJ2-7,TRBV5-1,NA,CASSLGSGSSYEQYF,TGCGCCAGCAGCTTGGGTAGCGGGAGCTCCTACGAGCAGTACTTC
TRBD1,TRBJ2-7,TRBV27,NA,CASSFSPGTGRAYEQYF,TGTGCCAGCAGTTTTTCACCAGGGACAGGGCGGGCCTACGAGCAGTACTTC
TRBD2,TRBJ2-1,TRBV29-1,NA,CSVEIAGVSSYNEQFF,TGCAGCGTCGAGATAGCGGGAGTCAGCTCCTACAATGAGCAGTTCTTC